A selection of T cell receptor beta chains follows, all from one sample in a study of T cell repertoires in cytomegalovirus infection. One entry per CDR3 protein, called by TCRdb with MiXCR from the reads. The sample contains 480,000 or so distinct CDR3 sequences, around 11% of which appear only once. The sequenced sample consisted of PBMCs. Source of these receptors: a human donor in good health (CMV status not recorded). Some clones in this sample may be carry-over from other donors' samples. CDR3s include the opening cysteine and the closing phenylalanine or tryptophan. The D gene is left open where the match is weak. A clone size is listed for some rows: how often the clone was seen (once, few, many), or a class if it is expanded.

TRBJ2-7 | TRBV20-1 | - | - | TGCAGTGCTAGAGAGGCTAGCATTGGCTACGAGCAGTACTTC | CSAREASIGYEQYF
TRBJ2-2 | TRBV7-2 | many | TRBD2 | TGTGCCAGCAGCTCCCCGGGACTAGCGGGAGGGAACTCGAACACCGGGGAGCTGTTTTTT | CASSSPGLAGGNSNTGELFF
TRBJ2-1 | TRBV20-1 | few | - | TGCAGTGCTGGGGGCGGGCGGGGAGCCTACAATGAGCAGTTCTTC | CSAGGGRGAYNEQFF
TRBJ1-2 | TRBV20-1 | - | TRBD1 | TGCAGTGCTAAACAGGGGGACTATGGCTACACCTTC | CSAKQGDYGYTF
TRBJ2-1 | TRBV4-1 | many | TRBD2 | TGCGCCAGCAGCCAAGAAGGCACTAGCGGGGGGCGTGAGCAGTTCTTC | CASSQEGTSGGREQFF
TRBJ1-4 | TRBV20-1 | few | - | TGCAGTGCTAGAGAGGCATACAGGGTGGCAACTAATGAAAAACTGTTTTTT | CSAREAYRVATNEKLFF
TRBJ2-1 | TRBV20-1 | few | - | TGCAGTGCCCACCCCGCCAGTTTCGATGAGCAGTTCTTC | CSAHPASFDEQFF
TRBJ2-7 | TRBV20-1 | few | - | TGCAGTGCTCTTAAGTCAGCCTCAACGGGCGAGCAGTACTTC | CSALKSASTGEQYF
TRBJ1-2 | TRBV11-2 | many | - | TGTGCCAGCAGCATAGGGGGTCGTGGCTACACCTTC | CASSIGGRGYTF
TRBJ2-1 | TRBV3-1 | - | TRBD1 | TGTGCCAGCAGCCAGTCCGGGACAGCCTTTGGGATCAATGAGCAGTTCTTC | CASSQSGTAFGINEQFF
TRBJ1-1 | TRBV19 | many | - | TGTGCCAGTAGCAACCAGGGCGGTCGGACTGAAGCTTTCTTT | CASSNQGGRTEAFF
TRBJ2-1 | TRBV19 | many | TRBD2 | TGTGCCAGTAAGGCTAGCGGCTACTACAATGAGCAGTTCTTC | CASKASGYYNEQFF
TRBJ2-1 | TRBV25-1 | few | TRBD1 | TGTGCCAGCAGTGAATCGAGGACAGGGGCTTACAATGAGCAGTTCTTC | CASSESRTGAYNEQFF
TRBJ1-4 | TRBV7-2 | many | TRBD1 | TGTGCCAGCAGCTTAGTCAGGGGGGGCGAAAAACTGTTTTTT | CASSLVRGGEKLFF
TRBJ2-5 | TRBV7-6 | many | - | TGTGCCAGCAGCTCCTTGCGGCAAGAGACCCAGTACTTC | CASSSLRQETQYF
TRBJ2-2 | TRBV5-1 | - | TRBD1 | TGCGCCAGCAGCGCGGTACCTGGGGGACAGGGGACCGGGGAGCTGTTTTTT | CASSAVPGGQGTGELFF
TRBJ2-7 | TRBV20-1 | few | TRBD2 | TGCAGTGCTCCGGGACTAGCGGCTAACCCGACGAGGGAGCAGTACTTC | CSAPGLAANPTREQYF
TRBJ2-7 | TRBV10-3 | few | - | TGTGCCATCAGTGAGACGACACTCCGGGGCCTCCAGTACTTC | CAISETTLRGLQYF
TRBJ1-2 | TRBV7-9 | many | - | TGTGCCAGCAGCTTCGACGGGCGCGGTAATGGCTACACCTTC | CASSFDGRGNGYTF
TRBJ1-1 | TRBV6-5 | many | - | TGTGCCAGCACCATAGGGACCCACACTGAAGCTTTCTTT | CASTIGTHTEAFF
TRBJ2-4 | TRBV5-4 | many | - | TGTGCCAGCAGCTTGGATATCAGTTTAGCCAAAAACATTCAGTACTTC | CASSLDISLAKNIQYF
TRBJ1-4 | TRBV7-2 | many | - | TGTGCCAGCAGCTTAGGAGGCAGGGCAACTAATGAAAAACTGTTTTTT | CASSLGGRATNEKLFF
TRBJ2-7 | TRBV5-5 | - | - | TGTGCCAGCACCCTGGCCAGGGGCCACGAGCAGTACTTC | CASTLARGHEQYF
TRBJ2-5 | TRBV7-6 | many | TRBD2 | TGTGCCAGCGGTATGGCGGGGGGGCCTGGGGAGACCCAGTACTTC | CASGMAGGPGETQYF
TRBJ2-1 | TRBV5-6 | - | - | TGTGCCAGCAGCCGTGGGGGGGGCAGGGAGCAGTTCTTC | CASSRGGGREQFF
TRBJ2-5 | TRBV7-9 | many | TRBD1 | TGTGCCAGCAGAAGCCCGGGACAGGGTCGAGAGACCCAGTACTTC | CASRSPGQGRETQYF
TRBJ2-1 | TRBV7-8 | many | TRBD1 | TGTGCCAGCAGTCCGACAGGGTCCTACAATGAGCAGTTCTTC | CASSPTGSYNEQFF
TRBJ1-2 | TRBV12-3/TRBV12-4 | many | - | TGTGCCAGCAGTAACAGGGTTGGCTACACCTTC | CASSNRVGYTF
TRBJ2-2 | TRBV7-3 | many | TRBD1 | TGTGCCAGCAGCACCGGGACAGGCAGCGGGGAGCTGTTTTTT | CASSTGTGSGELFF
TRBJ2-5 | TRBV20-1 | - | TRBD1 | TGCAGTGCTAGTTTGACAGGGGTGCGGGGAGAGACCCAGTACTTC | CSASLTGVRGETQYF
TRBJ2-2 | TRBV7-9 | many | - | TGTGCCAGCAGCGAAAACACCGGGGAGCTGTTTTTT | CASSENTGELFF
TRBJ2-1 | TRBV5-5 | many | - | TGTGCCAGCAGCTTGCAGGTCGGATACTACAATGAGCAGTTCTTC | CASSLQVGYYNEQFF
TRBJ2-1 | TRBV7-3 | few | TRBD2 | TGTGCCAGCAGCTGGGGGGGGGGGAACTACAATGAGCAGTTCTTC | CASSWGGGNYNEQFF
TRBJ2-5 | TRBV20-1 | many | TRBD2 | TGCAGTGCTGTCCTAGCGGGAGTAAAGACCCAGTACTTC | CSAVLAGVKTQYF
TRBJ2-3 | TRBV2 | - | TRBD2 | TGTGCCAGCGGAGGACTAGCGGGAGGCACAGATACGCAGTATTTT | CASGGLAGGTDTQYF
TRBJ1-1 | TRBV7-6 | many | - | TGTGCCAGCAGCTCCATAGGGGAGGGCCGGGACACTGAAGCTTTCTTT | CASSSIGEGRDTEAFF
TRBJ1-2 | TRBV11-2 | many | - | TGTGCCAGCAGCTTACAATTTCAATGGGGATCGTCCCCCGGCACCCCCGGCTATGGCTACACCTTC | CASSLQFQWGSSPGTPGYGYTF
TRBJ2-3 | TRBV7-9 | many | - | TGTGCCAGCAGCTTAGCGCTACGGACCACTAGCACAGATACGCAGTATTTT | CASSLALRTTSTDTQYF
TRBJ2-7 | TRBV12-3/TRBV12-4 | many | TRBD2 | TGTGCCAGCAAGCCAGCGGGAGGATTCCACGAGCAGTACTTC | CASKPAGGFHEQYF
TRBJ1-1 | TRBV19 | - | - | TGTGCCAGTCTTTGGATGAACACTGAAGCTTTCTTT | CASLWMNTEAFF
TRBJ2-7 | TRBV20-1 | many | TRBD2 | TGCAGTGCTAGACCCCTGGGGGGGGGAGGCTACGAGCAGTACTTC | CSARPLGGGGYEQYF
TRBJ2-3 | TRBV6-5 | many | - | TGTGCCAGCAGTTACTCGAGGCTACTAAGCACAGATACGCAGTATTTT | CASSYSRLLSTDTQYF